The 13 T cell receptor beta chains presented below share a single source sample, sequenced in a study of T cell changes during pregnancy in multiple sclerosis. This table comes from immunoSEQ multiplex PCR, and its TCRdb copy is limited to in-frame clones, with some not included. The sample comprises 20,000 to 25,000 clones, 85% to 95% of which are singletons, and more than 0.6% rests with the top ten. The material sequenced was CD4+ T cells from peripheral blood mononuclear cells, taken in the third trimester of pregnancy. These receptors all come from a female donor with multiple sclerosis, enrolled in a pregnancy study.

CDR3 protein: CASSPGQGLPYEQYF. The CDR3, as DNA: TGTGCCAGCAGCCCCGGACAGGGCTTACCCTACGAGCAGTACTTC. The gene calls are TRBV7-2 and TRBJ2-7; 8 bases map to TRBD1. This CDR3 comprises 15 residues. Germline trimming cut 5 bases from V and 2 bases from J; bases unmatched to any gene: 8. The germline V gene encodes CDR1 SGHTA and CDR2 FQGNSA.

A single count supports this clone. The chain is built from TRBV6-5 and TRBJ1-1, with D possibly TRBD1 on 6 matching bases. This CDR3 contains 13 residues. Trimming removed 9 bases from V and 1 base from J, with 12 bases in between. Germline V lookup: CDR1 MNHEY, CDR2 SVGAGI. The CDR3 reads CASQGMGNTEAFF. The CDR3 DNA sequence: TGTGCCAGTCAGGGGATGGGGAACACTGAAGCTTTCTTT.

The chain combines TRBV6-6 with TRBJ1-3, with a tentative D call TRBD1 (6 bases). This CDR3 is 16 amino acids long. The V gene's germline CDR1 is MNHNY and CDR2 SVGAGI (reference sequence). V was cut by 7 bases and J by 0 bases, with 16 bases left in between. The CDR3 loop reads CASTVGAGYSGNTIYF. Written as DNA, the CDR3 is TGTGCCAGCACTGTGGGGGCCGGATACTCTGGAAACACCATATATTTT.

The chain couples TRBV6-6 to TRBJ1-1; D ambiguous. From germline, CDR1 is MNHNY and CDR2 SVGAGI (reference sequence). Trimming removed 4 bases from V and 4 bases from J, with 13 bases in between. The CDR3 spans 14 residues. The CDR3 region has the DNA TGTGCCAGCAGTTCCTACGGAGAAGGCACTGAAGCTTTCTTT. Protein sequence: CASSSYGEGTEAFF.

The CDR3 DNA reads TGCGCCAGCAGCCTGCTACCTTATGCAAGCTCTGGGGCCAACGTCCTGACTTTC. Protein: CASSLLPYASSGANVLTF. This chain joins TRBV5-1 and TRBJ2-6; unclear D gene. Germline V gives CDR1 SGHRS, CDR2 YFSETQ. Trimming cost V 4 bases and J 0 bases, with 17 bases left between them. The CDR3 covers 18 residues.

The CDR3 here is CASSLGTQNTEAFF. In DNA form, the CDR3 reads TGTGCCAGCAGTTTGGGCACCCAGAACACTGAAGCTTTCTTT. This chain connects TRBV28 to TRBJ1-1; D remains ambiguous. From germline, CDR1 is MDHEN and CDR2 SYDVKM. V was clipped by 3 bases and J by 1 base, with 9 bases between them. This CDR3 region has 14 residues. The whole variable domain, remainder taken from reference TRBV28 and TRBJ1-1, is DVKVTQSSRYLVKRTGEKVFLECVQDMDHENMFWYRQDPGLGLRLIYFSYDVKMKEKGDIPEGYSVSREKKERFSLILESASTNQTSMYLCASSLGTQNTEAFFGQGTRLTVV.

The chain uses TRBV2 and TRBJ1-1; 7 positions match TRBD1. The CDR3 loop spans 16 amino acids. J was trimmed by 1 base and V by 0 bases; bases with no gene match: 5. The V gene's germline CDR1 is SNHLY and CDR2 FYNNEI. The CDR3 is CASSEALGTANTEAFF. CDR3 DNA sequence: TGTGCCAGCAGTGAAGCACTGGGGACAGCGAACACTGAAGCTTTCTTT. Full variable domain (outside the CDR3, taken from reference TRBV2 and TRBJ1-1): EPEVTQTPSHQVTQMGQEVILRCVPISNHLYFYWYRQILGQKVEFLVSFYNNEISEKSEIFDDQFSVERPDGSNFTLKIRSTKLEDSAMYFCASSEALGTANTEAFFGQGTRLTVV.

V is TRBV7-8 and J is TRBJ1-1; 7 nucleotides agree with TRBD1. V was pared by 3 bases and J by 4 bases, with 5 bases of the junction left unmatched. There are 14 residues in the CDR3. Germline V gene sequence: CDR1 SGHVS, CDR2 FQNEAQ. CDR3 in amino acids: CASSFRGFATEAFF. CDR3 nucleotides: TGTGCCAGCAGCTTCAGGGGGTTCGCCACTGAAGCTTTCTTT.

The V call is TRBV6-5, the J call TRBJ1-6; TRBD1 matches at 7 bases. CDR3 size: 15 residues. Per germline, CDR1 MNHEY and CDR2 SVGAGI. The V gene end was trimmed by 5 bases and the J gene end by 6 bases; junction bases not matched to a gene: 7. CDR3 loop: CASSLEWDSNSPLHF. The CDR3 coding sequence is TGTGCCAGCAGTCTAGAGTGGGACAGTAATTCACCCCTCCACTTT.

The table lists this clone with a few counts. The V and J genes are TRBV7-2 and TRBJ1-5; D is unclear. Germline CDR1 and CDR2: SGHTA and FQGNSA. CDR3 length: 13 residues. V gave up 2 bases and J gave up 6 bases, with 8 bases separating them. The CDR3 DNA sequence: TGTGCCAGCAGCTTACTAGTTTTTCAGCCCCAGCATTTT. Residues: CASSLLVFQPQHF.

The rearrangement links TRBV28 to TRBJ1-4; 9 nucleotides line up with TRBD1. The length of the CDR3 is 14 residues. Trimming cost V 5 bases and J 10 bases; bases outside gene matches: 8. From germline, CDR1 is MDHEN and CDR2 SYDVKM. This CDR3 is CASSTNRGPGKLFF. The CDR3 DNA reads TGTGCCAGCAGTACAAACAGGGGGCCCGGAAAACTGTTTTTT.

The chain links TRBV6-1 to TRBJ2-6, with D unclear. V shed 5 bases and J shed 0 bases, with 8 bases lying between them. The CDR3 sequence is 15 residues long. The germline V gene has CDR1 MNHNS and CDR2 SASEGT. The CDR3 protein is CASSTQASGANVLTF. In nucleotides, the CDR3 is TGTGCCAGCAGTACCCAGGCCTCTGGGGCCAACGTCCTGACTTTC.

The chain recombines TRBV5-4 with TRBJ2-1; the match to TRBD1 covers 12 bases. Germline V lookup: CDR1 SGHNT, CDR2 YYREEE (reference sequence). J was trimmed by 7 bases and V by 0 bases; bases with no gene match: 8. This CDR3 spans 17 amino acids. CDR3 in amino acids: CASSLAPGQGARNEQFF. The CDR3 DNA reads TGTGCCAGCAGCTTGGCTCCGGGACAGGGGGCGCGGAATGAGCAGTTCTTC.